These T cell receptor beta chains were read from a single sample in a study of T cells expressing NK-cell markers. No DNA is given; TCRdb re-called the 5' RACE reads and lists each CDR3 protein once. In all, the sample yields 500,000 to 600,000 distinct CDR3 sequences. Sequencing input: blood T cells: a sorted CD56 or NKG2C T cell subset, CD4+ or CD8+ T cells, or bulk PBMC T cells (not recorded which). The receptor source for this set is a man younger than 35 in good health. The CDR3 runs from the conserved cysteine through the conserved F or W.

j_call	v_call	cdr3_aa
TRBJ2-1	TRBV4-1	CASSQDYPISGRHFDEQFF
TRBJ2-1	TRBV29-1	CSVRSGRAHEQFF
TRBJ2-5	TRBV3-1	CASSQVDRGQETQYF
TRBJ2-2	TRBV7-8	CASSPRLAGLKKTGELFF
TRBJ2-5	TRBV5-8	CASRSTDQETQYF
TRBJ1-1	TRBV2	CASAKQAPNTEAFF
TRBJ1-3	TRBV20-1	CSAGTDRGSGNTIYF
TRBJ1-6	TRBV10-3	CAISEGTVINSPLHF
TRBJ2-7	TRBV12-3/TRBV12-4	CASSLSSGRAIPPFTYEQYF
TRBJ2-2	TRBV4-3	CASSQGVAGFTGELFF
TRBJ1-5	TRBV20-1	CSANTGGHKRNQPQHF
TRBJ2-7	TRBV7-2	CASSLEAQASYEQYF
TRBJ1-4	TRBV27	CASSPTNYNEKLFF
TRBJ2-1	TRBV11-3	CASSLVRGGHNEQFF
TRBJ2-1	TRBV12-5	CASAYIAYNEQFF
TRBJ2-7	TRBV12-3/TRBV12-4	CASSPTHSYEQYF
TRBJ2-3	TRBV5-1	CASSLGGAPTDTQYF
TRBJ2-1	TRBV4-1	CASSQGGGTGGFNEQFF
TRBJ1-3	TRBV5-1	CASSLEAGISGNTIYF
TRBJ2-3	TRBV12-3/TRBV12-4	CASSPDRAGLSFNGTDTQYF
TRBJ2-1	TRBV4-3	CASSFGLWNEQFF
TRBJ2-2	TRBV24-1	CATSDPNRTVWGTGELFF
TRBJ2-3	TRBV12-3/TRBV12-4	CASSLRVGRDGTDTQYF
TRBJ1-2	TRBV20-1	CSARDTTGGGYTF
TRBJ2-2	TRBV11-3	CASSGYGGTGELFF
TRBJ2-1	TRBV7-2	CASSLGRVWGTYNEQFF
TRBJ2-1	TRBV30	CAWSVVAGGYNEQFF
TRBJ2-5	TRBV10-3	CAISDDRGAETQYF